This T cell receptor (beta chain) is from a study of T cells in Graves' hyperthyroidism and ophthalmopathy. At least ten counts were recorded for this clonotype. Researchers took RNA transcripts and amplified the TCR beta CDR3 regions from them. An initial round of RT-PCR targeting the TCR CDR3 relied on the HTBI primer set. TCRdb processed the multiplex PCR reads anew with MiXCR; each CDR3 protein has one entry. The table shows approximately 560,000 distinct CDR3 sequences, with about half occurring only once. Per germline, CDR1 SGHVS and CDR2 FQNEAQ. This CDR3 spans 15 amino acids. V dropped 6 bases and J dropped 0 bases, with 14 bases sitting between them.

The sequenced material came from peripheral blood or thyroid tissue (not recorded which). The rearrangement links TRBV7-8 to TRBJ1-2; D remains unclear. The receptor was derived from a woman aged 18-29 years with Graves' hyperthyroidism. CDR3 coding DNA: TGTGCCAGCAGTTCCTGGGTTGGAGCTAACTATGGCTACACCTTC. Amino acid sequence: CASSSWVGANYGYTF.